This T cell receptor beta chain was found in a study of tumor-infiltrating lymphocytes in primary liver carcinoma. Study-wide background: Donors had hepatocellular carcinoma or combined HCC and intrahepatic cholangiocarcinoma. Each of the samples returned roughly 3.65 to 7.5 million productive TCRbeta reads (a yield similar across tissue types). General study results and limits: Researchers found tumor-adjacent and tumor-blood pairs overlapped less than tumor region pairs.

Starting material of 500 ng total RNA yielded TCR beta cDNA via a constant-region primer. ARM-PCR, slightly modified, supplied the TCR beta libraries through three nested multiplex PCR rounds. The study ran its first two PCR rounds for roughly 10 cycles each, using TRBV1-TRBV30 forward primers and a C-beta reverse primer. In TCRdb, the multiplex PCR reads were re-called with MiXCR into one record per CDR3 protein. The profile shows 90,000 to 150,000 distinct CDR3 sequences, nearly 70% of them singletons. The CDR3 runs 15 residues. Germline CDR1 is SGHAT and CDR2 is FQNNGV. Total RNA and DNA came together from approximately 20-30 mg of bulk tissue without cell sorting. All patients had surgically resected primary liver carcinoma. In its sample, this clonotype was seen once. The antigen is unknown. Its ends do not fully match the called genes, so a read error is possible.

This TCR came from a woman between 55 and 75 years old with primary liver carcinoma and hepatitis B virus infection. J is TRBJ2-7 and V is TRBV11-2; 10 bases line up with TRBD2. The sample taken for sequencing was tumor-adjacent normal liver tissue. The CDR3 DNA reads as TGTACCATCAGCTTAGGGCCTAGCGGGAGCTACAAGCAGTACTTC. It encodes CTISLGPSGSYKQYF.